These 27 T cell receptor beta chains were all obtained from the same sample, sequenced in a study of T cells in Graves' hyperthyroidism and ophthalmopathy. From RNA transcripts, TCR beta CDR3 regions were amplified. The HTBI set primed first-round TCR CDR3 RT-PCR. One entry per CDR3 protein results from TCRdb running MiXCR on the multiplex PCR reads. The sample records fewer than 250,000 distinct CDR3 sequences, around 17% being singletons. Sequencing input: blood. Every receptor here comes from a woman between 18 and 30 years old with Graves' ophthalmopathy.

The table lists this clonotype with many counts. This chain links TRBV5-1 with TRBJ2-3; 12 nucleotides align to TRBD2. Losses at the gene ends were 3 bases for V and 4 bases for J; bases not matched to a gene: 6. The CDR3 runs 16 residues. Germline V gene data show CDR1 as SGHRS and CDR2 as YFSETQ. As DNA, the CDR3 is TGCGCCAGCAGCTCCGGACTAGCGGGGTCAGCAGATACGCAGTATTTT. This encodes CASSSGLAGSADTQYF.

This clonotype has a count of ten or more. The chain couples TRBV3-1 to TRBJ2-3; possible D gene TRBD2, 6 bases. This CDR3 region has 16 residues. Germline V gives CDR1 LGHDT, CDR2 YNNKEL (reference sequence). The V end lost 4 bases, the J end lost 2 bases, and 16 bases lay between the germline ends. CDR3 region: CASSPKAGTYTDTQYF. DNA of the CDR3: TGTGCCAGCAGCCCTAAAGCGGGTACATACACAGATACGCAGTATTTT.

This clonotype was seen ten or more times. The rearrangement joins TRBV7-9 to TRBJ2-2; 7 nucleotides align to TRBD1. This CDR3 has 15 residues. Per germline, CDR1 SEHNR and CDR2 FQNEAQ (reference sequence). After removal of 0 bases from V and 6 bases from J, the junction contained 4 bases not matched to a gene. Here the CDR3 DNA reads TGTGCCAGCAGCTTAGCAAGACAGGGTGCCGGGGAGCTGTTTTTT. This gives the protein CASSLARQGAGELFF.

The chain carries TRBV5-8 and TRBJ1-1; D gene ambiguous. Trimming left V 0 bases short and J 3 bases short, with 3 bases between. The CDR3 has 12 residues. Germline CDR1 SGHTS, CDR2 YDEGEE. The CDR3 nucleotides read TGTGCCAGCAGCTTGGTTTACACTGAAGCTTTCTTT. It is translated as CASSLVYTEAFF.

This clonotype was counted ten times or more. The J gene is TRBJ1-4, the V gene TRBV20-1; D is uncertain. V dropped 0 bases and J dropped 4 bases, with 9 bases sitting between them. The CDR3 length is 14 residues. Germline assignment: CDR1 DFQATT and CDR2 SNEGSKA (reference sequence). The CDR3 loop is CSAREAAFNEKLFF. The CDR3 DNA reads TGCAGTGCTAGAGAGGCAGCATTTAATGAAAAACTGTTTTTT.

This clonotype was recorded many times. This chain connects TRBV7-8 to TRBJ1-6; D remains ambiguous. There are 14 residues in the CDR3. Germline CDR1 reads SGHVS; CDR2 reads FQNEAQ. V lost 4 bases and J 9 bases, leaving 13 bases between the germline ends. The CDR3 sequence is CASSSGAIGSPLHF. In nucleotides, the CDR3 is TGTGCCAGCAGCTCCGGTGCAATCGGTTCACCCCTCCACTTT.

The count of this clonotype is one. This chain links TRBV19 with TRBJ2-1; 12 nucleotides agree with TRBD2. CDR1 LNHDA and CDR2 SQIVND come from the germline V gene (reference sequence). Trimming cost V 1 base and J 9 bases; bases outside gene matches: 10. This CDR3 region has 17 residues. Here the CDR3 reads CASSIGRLAGDSGEQFF. In DNA, the CDR3 is TGTGCCAGTAGTATAGGTAGACTAGCGGGAGATTCCGGTGAGCAGTTCTTC.

The chain uses TRBV7-3 and TRBJ2-1; 15 bases agree with TRBD2. V dropped 6 bases and J dropped 2; count of bases not matched to a gene: 11. The V gene's germline CDR1 is SGHTA and CDR2 FQGTGA. CDR3 length equals 19 residues. The DNA of the CDR3 is TGTGCCAGCAGTAAAGAGGGACTAGCGGGGGGCTCAACCTACAATGAGCAGTTCTTC. Protein: CASSKEGLAGGSTYNEQFF.

There are many counts of this clonotype. The J gene is TRBJ2-2, the V gene TRBV7-8, with D maybe TRBD2 (6 bases). The V gene's germline CDR1 is SGHVS and CDR2 FQNEAQ. The CDR3 covers 15 residues. Deletions cut 0 bases from V and 5 bases from J, with 10 bases between. The CDR3 DNA reads as TGTGCCAGCAGCTTAGCCACTAGCAGGACCGGGGAGCTGTTTTTT. Translation: CASSLATSRTGELFF.

Many counts were recorded for this clonotype. This could be a read error, since a much larger clone is one nucleotide away. The J gene is TRBJ2-1, the V gene TRBV9, with 10 bases aligning to TRBD1. The CDR3 has 14 residues. Germline CDR1 is SGDLS and CDR2 is YYNGEE. The junction had 0 bases not matched to a gene; V was cut back by 3 bases and J by 3 bases. The CDR3 protein is CASSGTGGYNEQFF. CDR3 sequence (DNA): TGTGCCAGCAGCGGGACAGGGGGCTACAATGAGCAGTTCTTC.

This clonotype was counted at least ten times. The genes are TRBV20-1 and TRBJ1-1; D unresolved. Germline V gene data show CDR1 as DFQATT and CDR2 as SNEGSKA (reference sequence). Trimming shortened V by 3 bases and J by 2 bases, and 13 bases separated the two germline ends. The CDR3 covers 14 residues. The CDR3 nucleotides are TGCAGTGCTAGCCGTTCGGTAGGTAACACTGAAGCTTTCTTT. Protein product: CSASRSVGNTEAFF.

The J gene is TRBJ2-7, the V gene TRBV3-1, with 16 bases that match TRBD2. The junction had 6 bases not matched to a gene; V was cut back by 2 bases and J by 2 bases. Germline loops: CDR1 LGHDT, CDR2 YNNKEL (reference sequence). The CDR3 has 18 residues. The DNA of the CDR3 is TGTGCCAGCAGCCAAAGGCTCGGGACTAGCGGGGGGGCCTACGAGCAGTACTTC. Translating it yields CASSQRLGTSGGAYEQYF.

In this sample, this clonotype turned up many times. V is TRBV9 and J is TRBJ1-3; no clear D. Germline V CDR1 and CDR2: SGDLS, YYNGEE. V lost 4 bases and J 0 bases, leaving 32 bases between the germline ends. The CDR3 runs to 22 residues. In DNA form, the CDR3 reads TGTGCCAGCAGCAACCCTTCCCTACCCGACGGAGGAATTGCCCTCTCTGGAAACACCATATATTTT. It codes for CASSNPSLPDGGIALSGNTIYF.

This chain connects TRBV18 to TRBJ1-2; 11 bases are shared with TRBD1. The germline V gene has CDR1 KGHSH and CDR2 LQKENI. CDR3 length: 15 residues. Trimming took 3 bases from V and 7 from J; bases not matched to a gene: 7. The CDR3 nucleotides read TGTGCCAGCTCACCCACCGGGACAGGGGGTCTTGGCTACACCTTC. Translation gives CASSPTGTGGLGYTF.

This clonotype was recorded many times. The chain combines TRBV24-1 with TRBJ2-2; D not certain. CDR1 and CDR2 (germline): KGHDR, SFDVKD. This CDR3 has 14 amino acids. Trimming removed 3 bases from V and 3 bases from J, with 7 bases in between. The chain's CDR3 is CATSDTRDTGELFF. The CDR3 DNA sequence: TGTGCCACCAGTGATACTCGAGACACCGGGGAGCTGTTTTTT.

This clonotype was counted many times. The chain couples TRBV18 to TRBJ1-2; no clear D. The V end lost 3 bases, the J end lost 0 bases, and 8 bases lay between the germline ends. Germline CDR1 KGHSH, CDR2 LQKENI. The CDR3 is 14 amino acids. DNA of the CDR3: TGTGCCAGCTCACCGGGAAACACTAACTATGGCTACACCTTC. Protein product: CASSPGNTNYGYTF.

On this clonotype: This may be a read error: a much more frequent sequence differs by one nucleotide. This likely comes from a read error, as the CDR3 has no conserved phenylalanine or tryptophan at its end. V gene TRBV6-2 or TRBV6-3 combines with J gene TRBJ2-1; D is unclear. The CDR3 totals 14 residues. V gave up 2 bases and J gave up 4 bases, with 9 bases separating them. From germline, CDR1 is MNHEY and CDR2 SVGEGT. CDR3 region: CASSYTERYNEQFL. The CDR3 bases are TGTGCCAGCAGTTACACGGAGCGTTACAATGAGCAGTTCCTC.

The table lists this clonotype with many counts. The chain recombines TRBV7-3 with TRBJ2-1; D gene uncertain. The CDR3 contains 17 residues. The germline CDR1 and CDR2 sequences are SGHTA and FQGTGA. V dropped 5 bases and J dropped 0 bases, with 17 bases sitting between them. CDR3 residues: CASSRPAAESSYNEQFF. Written as DNA, the CDR3 is TGTGCCAGCAGCCGCCCGGCAGCCGAAAGCTCCTACAATGAGCAGTTCTTC.

This clonotype came up many times. This chain links TRBV20-1 with TRBJ2-5; D is possibly TRBD1 (5 bases). Trimming pared 5 bases from V and 4 bases from J, leaving 14 bases between. Germline V gene sequence: CDR1 DFQATT, CDR2 SNEGSKA (reference sequence). The CDR3 has 13 amino acids. CDR3: CSAVQTATETQYF. CDR3 DNA sequence: TGCAGTGCTGTCCAGACAGCCACAGAGACCCAGTACTTC.

The table lists this clonotype with many counts. CDR3 region: CATSDNQNTEAFF. CDR3 coding DNA: TGTGCCACCAGTGACAACCAAAACACTGAAGCTTTCTTT. The chain links TRBV24-1 to TRBJ1-1; D is ambiguous. V lost 4 bases to trimming and J lost 2 bases, with 7 bases between them. This CDR3 spans 13 amino acids. Germline CDR1 reads KGHDR; CDR2 reads SFDVKD.

This clonotype was detected many times. The V and J genes are TRBV6-1 and TRBJ2-7, with 7 bases fitting TRBD1. The CDR3 covers 14 residues. Germline CDR1 is MNHNS and CDR2 is SASEGT. V shed 3 bases and J 4 bases; nucleotides not matched to a gene: 6. Here the CDR3 reads CASSERTGMYEQYF. The CDR3 DNA is TGTGCCAGCAGTGAGAGGACAGGAATGTACGAGCAGTACTTC.

This clonotype appeared many times. CDR3 amino acids: CASREAGLGHEQFF. The CDR3 coding sequence is TGTGCCAGCAGAGAAGCGGGGTTAGGCCATGAGCAGTTCTTC. V usage is TRBV7-8 and J usage is TRBJ2-1, with 7 positions matching TRBD2. CDR3 size: 14 residues. The junction had 10 bases not matched to a gene; V was cut back by 6 bases and J by 8 bases. CDR1 is SGHVS and CDR2 is FQNEAQ in the germline V gene.

This clonotype was seen ten or more times. The V and J genes are TRBV29-1 and TRBJ1-1; 8 bases are a match to TRBD1. This CDR3 region has 13 residues. Germline loops: CDR1 SQVTM, CDR2 ANQGSEA. V was clipped by 5 bases and J by 2 bases; unmatched bases: 4. CDR3 DNA: TGCAGCGTTTCACAGGGGGGTAACACTGAAGCTTTCTTT. It translates to CSVSQGGNTEAFF. Looking up the rest from reference TRBV29-1 and TRBJ1-1 gives the full variable domain: SAVISQKPSRDICQRGTSLTIQCQVDSQVTMMFWYRQQPGQSLTLIATANQGSEATYESGFVIDKFPISRPNLTFSTLTVSNMSPEDSSIYLCSVSQGGNTEAFFGQGTRLTVV.

The chain recombines TRBV6-5 with TRBJ1-2; 10 bases align to TRBD1. This CDR3 is built from 17 residues. In germline, CDR1 is MNHEY, CDR2 SVGAGI. V was pared by 4 bases and J by 0 bases, with 8 bases of the junction left unmatched. The CDR3 loop is CASSSRDRGLPNYGYTF. The CDR3 bases are TGTGCCAGCAGTTCCCGGGACAGGGGACTTCCTAACTATGGCTACACCTTC.

As for this clonotype: This may be a read error, as it is one base from a much larger clone. This rearrangement joins TRBV28 to TRBJ2-1; 11 nucleotides match TRBD2. The CDR3 loop spans 16 amino acids. The ends lost 5 bases at V and 3 bases at J; junction bases unmatched: 6. CDR1 is MDHEN, CDR2 SYDVKM, per germline. The CDR3 is CASSPIAGGDYNEQFF. CDR3 sequence (DNA): TGTGCCAGCAGTCCTATAGCGGGAGGGGACTACAATGAGCAGTTCTTC. Supplemented by reference TRBV28 and TRBJ2-1, the full variable domain reads DVKVTQSSRYLVKRTGEKVFLECVQDMDHENMFWYRQDPGLGLRLIYFSYDVKMKEKGDIPEGYSVSREKKERFSLILESASTNQTSMYLCASSPIAGGDYNEQFFGPGTRLTVL.

The V gene is TRBV7-9, the J gene TRBJ2-1, with TRBD1 identical over 9 bases. V lost 8 bases and J lost 4; bases outside the gene matches: 3. Germline CDR1 SEHNR, CDR2 FQNEAQ (reference sequence). The CDR3 contains 13 residues. The CDR3 region is CASRGTGYNEQFF. The CDR3 DNA sequence: TGTGCCAGCCGGGGGACAGGGTACAATGAGCAGTTCTTC. The full variable domain, rest sourced from reference TRBV7-9 and TRBJ2-1, is DTGVSQNPRHKITKRGQNVTFRCDPISEHNRLYWYRQTLGQGPEFLTYFQNEAQLEKSRLLSDRFSAERPKGSFSTLEIQRTEQGDSAMYLCASRGTGYNEQFFGPGTRLTVL.

The genes are TRBV29-1 and TRBJ1-2; unclear D gene. The V end was cut by 7 bases, the J end by 3 bases, with 12 bases between. CDR1 is SQVTM and CDR2 is ANQGSEA in the germline V gene. CDR3 length: 12 amino acids. CDR3 in amino acids: CSGDPVDYGYTF. CDR3 nucleotide sequence: TGCAGCGGCGACCCGGTAGACTATGGCTACACCTTC.